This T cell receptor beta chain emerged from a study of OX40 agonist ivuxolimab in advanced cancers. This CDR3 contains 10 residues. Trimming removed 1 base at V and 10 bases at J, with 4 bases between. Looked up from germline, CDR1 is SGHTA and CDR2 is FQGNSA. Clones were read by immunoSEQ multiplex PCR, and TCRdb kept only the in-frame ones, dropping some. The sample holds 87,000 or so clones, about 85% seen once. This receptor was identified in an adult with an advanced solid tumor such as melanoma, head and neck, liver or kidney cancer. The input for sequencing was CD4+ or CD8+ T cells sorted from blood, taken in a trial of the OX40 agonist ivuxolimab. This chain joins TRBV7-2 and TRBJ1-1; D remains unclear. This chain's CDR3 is CASSLGGAFF. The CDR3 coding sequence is TGTGCCAGCAGCTTAGGGGGAGCTTTCTTT.